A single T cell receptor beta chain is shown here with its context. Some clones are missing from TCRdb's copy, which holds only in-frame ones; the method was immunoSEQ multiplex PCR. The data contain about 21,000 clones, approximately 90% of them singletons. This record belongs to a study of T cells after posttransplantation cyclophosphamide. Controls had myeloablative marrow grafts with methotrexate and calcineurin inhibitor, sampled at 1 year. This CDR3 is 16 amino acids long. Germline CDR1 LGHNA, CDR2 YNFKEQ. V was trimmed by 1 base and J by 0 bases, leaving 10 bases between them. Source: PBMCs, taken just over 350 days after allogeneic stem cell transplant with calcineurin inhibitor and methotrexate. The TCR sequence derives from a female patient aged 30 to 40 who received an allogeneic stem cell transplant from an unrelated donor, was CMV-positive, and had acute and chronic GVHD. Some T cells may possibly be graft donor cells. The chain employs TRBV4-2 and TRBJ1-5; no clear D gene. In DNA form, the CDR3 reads TGTGCCAGCAGCCAAGTGGGGAGGGATAGCAATCAGCCCCAGCATTTT. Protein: CASSQVGRDSNQPQHF.